These 5 T cell receptor beta chains originate from one sample sequenced in a study of radiotherapy plus CTLA-4 blockade in lung cancer (dated by TCRdb to 2017 to 2018). Library construction relied on the immunoSEQ multiplex PCR assay. This immuneACCESS table, as held by TCRdb, lists in-frame sequences with V and J called but not all clones. Of the missing ones, under half trace to an unresolved V gene in checked studies; the others have no known cause. This sample has about 56,000 clones in its table, and less than 85% of those were observed once. The ten largest clones take up around 17% of the sample. This sample comprised peripheral blood, obtained from a patient treated with radiotherapy plus ipilimumab. These receptors were taken from a human donor with non-small cell lung cancer who had a complete response to radiotherapy plus ipilimumab.

This rearrangement joins TRBV30 to TRBJ2-1, with TRBD2 matching over 12 bases. There are 15 residues in the CDR3. With V trimmed by 3 bases and J by 4 bases, 4 bases remained unmatched. In germline, CDR1 is GTSNPN, CDR2 SVGIG (reference sequence). The CDR3 sequence is CAWSHTSGGYNEQFF. The CDR3 bases are TGTGCCTGGAGCCATACTAGCGGGGGGTACAATGAGCAGTTCTTC.

The J gene is TRBJ2-1, the V gene TRBV30, with a weak D call TRBD2 (5 bases). The CDR3 sequence is 13 residues long. V dropped 3 bases and J dropped 9 bases, with 15 bases sitting between them. Per the germline V gene, CDR1 is GTSNPN and CDR2 is SVGIG (reference sequence). The CDR3 sequence: CAWRPSLAREQFF. Written as DNA, the CDR3 is TGTGCCTGGAGACCCTCGCTAGCACGTGAGCAGTTCTTC.

In this sample, this clone turned up once. The rearrangement links TRBV11-2 to TRBJ1-6; 7 bases are shared with TRBD1. Losses at the gene ends were 5 bases for V and 10 bases for J; bases not matched to a gene: 5. The CDR3 has 13 residues. Germline CDR1 is SGHAT and CDR2 is FQNNGV. CDR3 nucleotides: TGTGCCAGCAGCCCCCAGGGGGACTCACCCCTCCACTTT. Amino acid sequence: CASSPQGDSPLHF.

This chain links TRBV5-4 with TRBJ2-1, with TRBD2 matching over 14 bases. The CDR3 sequence is 18 residues long. With 3 bases clipped from V and 2 bases from J, the junction kept 7 bases outside the gene matches. The germline V gene has CDR1 SGHNT and CDR2 YYREEE (reference sequence). The CDR3 DNA follows: TGTGCCAGCAGCTCCGGGACTAGCGGGAGAAGGGCCTACAATGAGCAGTTCTTC. Translation: CASSSGTSGRRAYNEQFF.

The sample holds one count of this clone. The chain couples TRBV11-2 to TRBJ1-1, with a tentative D call TRBD1 (6 bases). This CDR3 spans 14 amino acids. Germline lookup yields CDR1 SGHAT and CDR2 FQNNGV. Trimming cost V 3 bases and J 3 bases, with 11 bases left between them. The CDR3 loop is CASSFHRVDTEAFF. Here the CDR3 DNA reads TGTGCCAGCAGCTTTCACAGGGTGGACACTGAAGCTTTCTTT.